This T cell receptor beta chain was captured in a study of yellow fever vaccine responses in identical twins. For this clonotype: The antigen remains undetermined.

Study-wide points: Twins' vaccine T cell response reportedly seemed partly convergent, partly personalized.

From the RT-PCR reads, TCRdb called clonotypes with MiXCR, one entry per CDR3 protein. The sample records a few thousand distinct CDR3 sequences, around 79% being singletons. The CDR3 length is 14 residues. Germline-derived CDR1 and CDR2 are SNHLY and FYNNEI. V lost 5 bases to trimming and J lost 7 bases, with 17 bases between them. The sequencing used T cells from blood (PBMCs), unsorted or a sorted subset (not recorded which), collected before or after yellow fever vaccination (not recorded which). This sequence joins TRBV2 and TRBJ1-2, with D tentatively TRBD1 (6 bases). This TCR came from a woman aged 18-30 years who received the yellow fever vaccine. The CDR3 coding sequence is TGTGCCAGCAGTAACAGACAGGCCGAGGGTGGCTACACCTTC. It codes for CASSNRQAEGGYTF.